The 5 T cell receptor beta chains below all came from one sample that was sequenced in a study of shared clonotypes between healthy human individuals. Naivety among CD8 cells was defined by CD45RO negativity and positive CCR7 selection, thereby excluding terminally differentiated effector memory CD45RA+ cells. Method: immunoSEQ multiplex PCR; TCRdb's copy keeps in-frame clones and lacks some. The profile covers about 820,000 clones, with 92% appearing a single time and more than 20% taken by the ten largest. Sequenced sample: naive CD8+ T cells sorted from blood. All receptors derive from a man aged 30 to 45 in good health.

The V call is TRBV2, the J call TRBJ2-7; no clear D gene. The CDR3 has 14 amino acids. V was pared by 3 bases and J by 6 bases, with 15 bases between. In germline, CDR1 is SNHLY, CDR2 FYNNEI. CDR3 DNA: TGTGCCAGCAGTGACCTGACTGGATCGGCCGAGCAGTACTTC. It translates to CASSDLTGSAEQYF.

The chain joins TRBV27 to TRBJ1-5; possibly TRBD1 for D (5 bases). The V and J ends lost 2 bases and 4 bases respectively, with 9 bases between them. The CDR3 contains 14 residues. Germline values: CDR1 MNHEY, CDR2 SMNVEV (reference sequence). The CDR3 nucleotides are TGTGCCAGCAGTTTACAGGGAATGAATCAGCCCCAGCATTTT. Residues: CASSLQGMNQPQHF.

The V and J genes are TRBV27 and TRBJ2-1; tentative D call: TRBD1 (5 bases). The CDR3 is 18 amino acids. The germline CDR1 and CDR2 sequences are MNHEY and SMNVEV (reference sequence). The V and J ends lost 4 bases and 4 bases respectively, with 23 bases between them. CDR3 DNA: TGTGCCAGCAGTTCCATTGGGGCCACAACGTACAGTTACAATGAGCAGTTCTTC. It codes for CASSSIGATTYSYNEQFF.

The chain carries TRBV4-1 and TRBJ2-3, with D perhaps matching TRBD2 (6 bases). The CDR3 contains 17 residues. Germline loops: CDR1 MGHRA, CDR2 YSYEKL. The germline V and J ends were trimmed by 2 bases and 0 bases, with 15 bases remaining between them. DNA of the CDR3: TGCGCCAGCAGCCAACCAACGTTGGCGGGAAGCACAGATACGCAGTATTTT. This gives the protein CASSQPTLAGSTDTQYF.

The gene calls are TRBV5-4 and TRBJ2-1; tentatively, D is TRBD2 (6 bases). CDR1 is SGHNT and CDR2 is YYREEE in the germline V gene (reference sequence). The germline V and J ends were trimmed by 3 bases and 0 bases, with 10 bases remaining between them. The CDR3 runs 15 residues. DNA for the CDR3: TGTGCCAGCAGCTGGACTAAAAGCTCCTACAATGAGCAGTTCTTC. It translates to CASSWTKSSYNEQFF.